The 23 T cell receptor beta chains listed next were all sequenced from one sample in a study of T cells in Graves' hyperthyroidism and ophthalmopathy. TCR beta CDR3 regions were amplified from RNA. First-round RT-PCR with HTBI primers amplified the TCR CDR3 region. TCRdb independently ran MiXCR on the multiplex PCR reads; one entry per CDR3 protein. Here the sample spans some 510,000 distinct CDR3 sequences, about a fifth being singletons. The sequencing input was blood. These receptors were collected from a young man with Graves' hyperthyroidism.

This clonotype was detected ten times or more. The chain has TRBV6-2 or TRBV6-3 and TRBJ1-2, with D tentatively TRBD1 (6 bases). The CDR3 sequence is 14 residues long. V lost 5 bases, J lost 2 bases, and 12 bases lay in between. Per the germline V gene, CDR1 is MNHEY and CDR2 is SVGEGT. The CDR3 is CASSHGQRNYGYTF. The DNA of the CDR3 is TGTGCCAGCAGTCACGGACAGAGAAACTATGGCTACACCTTC.

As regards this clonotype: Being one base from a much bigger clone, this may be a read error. For the CDR3, the DNA is TGTGCCAGTAGTAGGGACAGGTATGCCTACGAGGAGTACTTC. Amino acid sequence: CASSRDRYAYEEYF. The rearrangement joins TRBV19 to TRBJ2-7, with 8 bases fitting TRBD1. Germline V gene lookup returns CDR1 LNHDA and CDR2 SQIVND (reference sequence). The CDR3 loop spans 14 amino acids.

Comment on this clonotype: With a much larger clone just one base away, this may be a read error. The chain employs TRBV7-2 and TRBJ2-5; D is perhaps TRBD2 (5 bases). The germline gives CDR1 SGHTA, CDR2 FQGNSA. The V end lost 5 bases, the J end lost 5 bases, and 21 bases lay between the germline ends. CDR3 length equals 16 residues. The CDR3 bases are TGTGCCAGCAGCCTCTCTCGGACTCGCTTGGCGGAGACCCAGTACTTC. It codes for CASSLSRTRLAETQYF.

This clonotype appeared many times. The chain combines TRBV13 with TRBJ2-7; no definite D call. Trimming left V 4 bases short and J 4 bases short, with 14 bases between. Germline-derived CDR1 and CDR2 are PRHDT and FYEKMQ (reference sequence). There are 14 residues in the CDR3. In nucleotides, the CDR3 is TGTGCCAGCAGCTCCACGATAGGAAATTACGAGCAGTACTTC. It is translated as CASSSTIGNYEQYF.

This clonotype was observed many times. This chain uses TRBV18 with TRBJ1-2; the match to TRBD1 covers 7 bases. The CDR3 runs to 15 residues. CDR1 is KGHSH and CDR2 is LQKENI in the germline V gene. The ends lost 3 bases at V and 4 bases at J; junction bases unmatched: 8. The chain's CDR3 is CASSPRGGDLYGYTF. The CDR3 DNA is TGTGCCAGCTCACCGAGAGGGGGCGACCTCTATGGCTACACCTTC.

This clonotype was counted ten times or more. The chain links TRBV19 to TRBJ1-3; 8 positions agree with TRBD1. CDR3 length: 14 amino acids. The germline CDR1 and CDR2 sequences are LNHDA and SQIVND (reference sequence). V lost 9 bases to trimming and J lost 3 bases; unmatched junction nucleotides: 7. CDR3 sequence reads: CASGTGLRGNTIYF. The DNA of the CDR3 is TGTGCCAGCGGGACAGGCCTTCGTGGAAACACCATATATTTT.

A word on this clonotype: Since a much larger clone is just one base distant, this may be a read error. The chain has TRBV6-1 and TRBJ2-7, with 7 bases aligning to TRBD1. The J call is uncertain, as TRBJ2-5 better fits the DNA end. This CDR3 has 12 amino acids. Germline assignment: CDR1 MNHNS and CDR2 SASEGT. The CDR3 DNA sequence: TGTGCCTGCATGGACAGGCAAGAGACCCAGTACTTC. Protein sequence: CACMDRQETQYF.

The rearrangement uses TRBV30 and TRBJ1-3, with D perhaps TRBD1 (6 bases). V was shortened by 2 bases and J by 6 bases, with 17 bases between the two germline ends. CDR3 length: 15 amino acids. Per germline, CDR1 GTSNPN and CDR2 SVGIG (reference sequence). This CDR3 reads CAWSTPQGRENTIYF. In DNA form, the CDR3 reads TGTGCCTGGAGTACGCCCCAGGGGCGCGAAAACACCATATATTTT.

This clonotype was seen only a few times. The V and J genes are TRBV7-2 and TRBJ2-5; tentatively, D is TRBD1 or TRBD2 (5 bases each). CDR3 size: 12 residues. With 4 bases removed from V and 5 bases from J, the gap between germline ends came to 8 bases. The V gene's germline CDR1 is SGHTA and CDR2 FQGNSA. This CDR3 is CASSWGSETQYF. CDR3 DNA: TGTGCCAGCAGCTGGGGGTCGGAGACCCAGTACTTC.

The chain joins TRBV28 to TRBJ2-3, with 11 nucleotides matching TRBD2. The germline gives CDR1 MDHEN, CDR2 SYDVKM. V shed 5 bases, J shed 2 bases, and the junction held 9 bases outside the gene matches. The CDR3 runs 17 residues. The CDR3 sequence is CASSELAGGVHTDTQYF. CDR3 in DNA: TGTGCCAGCAGTGAATTAGCGGGAGGGGTACACACAGATACGCAGTATTTT. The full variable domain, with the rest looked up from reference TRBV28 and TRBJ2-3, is DVKVTQSSRYLVKRTGEKVFLECVQDMDHENMFWYRQDPGLGLRLIYFSYDVKMKEKGDIPEGYSVSREKKERFSLILESASTNQTSMYLCASSELAGGVHTDTQYFGPGTRLTVL.

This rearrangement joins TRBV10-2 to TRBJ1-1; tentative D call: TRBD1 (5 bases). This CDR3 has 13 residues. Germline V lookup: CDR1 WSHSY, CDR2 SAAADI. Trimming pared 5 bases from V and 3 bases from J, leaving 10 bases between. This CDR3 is CASSRDRHTEAFF. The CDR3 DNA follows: TGCGCCAGCAGTCGGGACCGTCACACTGAAGCTTTCTTT.

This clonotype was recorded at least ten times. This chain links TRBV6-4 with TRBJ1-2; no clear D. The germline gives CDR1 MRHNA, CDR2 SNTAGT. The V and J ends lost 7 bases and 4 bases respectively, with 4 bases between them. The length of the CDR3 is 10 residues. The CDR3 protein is CASTFYGYTF. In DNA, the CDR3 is TGTGCCAGCACTTTCTATGGCTACACCTTC.

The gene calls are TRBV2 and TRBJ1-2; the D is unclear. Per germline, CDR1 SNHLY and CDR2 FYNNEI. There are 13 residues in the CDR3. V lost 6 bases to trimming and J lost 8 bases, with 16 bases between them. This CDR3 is CASRVGPGRGYTF. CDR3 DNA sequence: TGTGCCAGCAGGGTAGGACCCGGAAGGGGCTACACCTTC.

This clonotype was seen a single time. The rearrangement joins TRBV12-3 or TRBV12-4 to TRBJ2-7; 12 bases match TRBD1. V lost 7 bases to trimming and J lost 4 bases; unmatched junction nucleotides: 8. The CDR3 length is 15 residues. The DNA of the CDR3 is TGTGCCAGCAACCGGGGACAGGGGGCAGGATACGAGCAGTACTTC. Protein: CASNRGQGAGYEQYF.

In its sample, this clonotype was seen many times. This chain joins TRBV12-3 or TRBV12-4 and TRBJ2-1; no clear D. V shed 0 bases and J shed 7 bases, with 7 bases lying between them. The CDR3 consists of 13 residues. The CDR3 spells CASSLAIGNEQFF. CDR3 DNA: TGTGCCAGCAGTTTAGCCATAGGGAATGAGCAGTTCTTC.

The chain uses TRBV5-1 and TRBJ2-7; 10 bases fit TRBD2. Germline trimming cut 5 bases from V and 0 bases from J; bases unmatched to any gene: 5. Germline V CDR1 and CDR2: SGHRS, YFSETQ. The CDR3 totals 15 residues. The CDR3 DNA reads TGCGCCAGCAGAACCGGGACTAGCGACTCCTACGAGCAGTACTTC. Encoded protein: CASRTGTSDSYEQYF.

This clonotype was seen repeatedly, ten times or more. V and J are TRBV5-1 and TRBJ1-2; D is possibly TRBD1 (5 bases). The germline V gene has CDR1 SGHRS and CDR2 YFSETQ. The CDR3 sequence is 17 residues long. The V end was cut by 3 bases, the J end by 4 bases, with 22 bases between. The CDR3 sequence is CASSWTRDRTLFYGYTF. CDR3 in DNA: TGCGCCAGCAGCTGGACGAGGGACCGCACTCTATTCTATGGCTACACCTTC.

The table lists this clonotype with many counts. In DNA form, the CDR3 reads TGTGCCAGCGGACTCGTTGAGACCCAGTACTTC. It translates to CASGLVETQYF. The V and J genes are TRBV6-1 and TRBJ2-5; a weak D match, TRBD2 (5 bases). The germline V gene encodes CDR1 MNHNS and CDR2 SASEGT. The length of the CDR3 is 11 residues. V lost 8 bases and J 5 bases, leaving 9 bases between the germline ends.

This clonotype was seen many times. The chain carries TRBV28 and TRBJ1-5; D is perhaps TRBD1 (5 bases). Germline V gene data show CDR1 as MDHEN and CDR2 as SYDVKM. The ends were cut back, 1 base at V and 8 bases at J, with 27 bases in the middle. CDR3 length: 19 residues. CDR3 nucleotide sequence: TGTGCCAGCAGTTTATTGTTGATTGGGACGTGGGCAAAAGGGAAGCCCCAGCATTTT. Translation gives CASSLLLIGTWAKGKPQHF.

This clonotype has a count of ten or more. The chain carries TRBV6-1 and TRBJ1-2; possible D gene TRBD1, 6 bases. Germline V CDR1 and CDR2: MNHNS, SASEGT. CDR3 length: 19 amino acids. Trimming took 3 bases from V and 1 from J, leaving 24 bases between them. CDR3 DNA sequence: TGTGCCAGCAGTGATACCCCCGGATTCATCGACAGGCATAACTATGGCTACACCTTC. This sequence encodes CASSDTPGFIDRHNYGYTF.

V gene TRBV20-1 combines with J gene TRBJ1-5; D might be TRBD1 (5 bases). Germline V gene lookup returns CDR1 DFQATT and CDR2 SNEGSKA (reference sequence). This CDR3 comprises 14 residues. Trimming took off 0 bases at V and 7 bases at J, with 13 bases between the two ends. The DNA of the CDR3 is TGCAGTGCTAGAGATTTGTTGGGGGTCCAGCCCCAGCATTTT. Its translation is CSARDLLGVQPQHF.

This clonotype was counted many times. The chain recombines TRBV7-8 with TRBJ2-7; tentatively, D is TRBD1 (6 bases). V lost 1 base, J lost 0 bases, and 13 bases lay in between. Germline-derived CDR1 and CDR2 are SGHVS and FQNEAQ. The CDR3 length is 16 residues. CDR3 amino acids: CASSLVRGTSSYEQYF. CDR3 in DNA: TGTGCCAGCAGCTTAGTAAGGGGGACGAGCTCCTACGAGCAGTACTTC.

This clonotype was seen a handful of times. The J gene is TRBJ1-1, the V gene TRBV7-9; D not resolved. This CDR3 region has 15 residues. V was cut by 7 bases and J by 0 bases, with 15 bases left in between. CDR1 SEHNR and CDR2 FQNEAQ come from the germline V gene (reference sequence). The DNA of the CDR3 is TGTGCCAGCACCATATTATCGGGATTGAACACTGAAGCTTTCTTT. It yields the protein CASTILSGLNTEAFF.